Sequencing of this T cell receptor (beta chain) was carried out in a study of blood T cell repertoires in COVID-19. At the level of the study: T cells, B-cell-depleted T cells, or PBMCs supplied cDNA or gDNA.

This CDR3 has 14 residues. Trimming removed 7 bases from V and 0 bases from J, with 13 bases in between. Germline loops: CDR1 MNHEY, CDR2 SVGAGI. In the original workflow: Scientists estimated how many nucleated cells there were by amplifying reference gene primers. Clones were read by immunoSEQ multiplex PCR, and TCRdb kept only the in-frame ones, dropping some. That table supplies the V and J calls and clone size; D and trimming were determined from the DNA. The sample shows 250,000 to 350,000 clones, approximately 88% of them seen only once. Sequencing used peripheral blood. The clonotype originates from a man younger than 30 with active or convalescent COVID-19. This sequence joins TRBV6-5 and TRBJ2-7; maybe TRBD1 (6 bases). As DNA, the CDR3 is TGTGCCAGCATCGGACAGACCCGCTCCTACGAGCAGTACTTC. Translation gives CASIGQTRSYEQYF.